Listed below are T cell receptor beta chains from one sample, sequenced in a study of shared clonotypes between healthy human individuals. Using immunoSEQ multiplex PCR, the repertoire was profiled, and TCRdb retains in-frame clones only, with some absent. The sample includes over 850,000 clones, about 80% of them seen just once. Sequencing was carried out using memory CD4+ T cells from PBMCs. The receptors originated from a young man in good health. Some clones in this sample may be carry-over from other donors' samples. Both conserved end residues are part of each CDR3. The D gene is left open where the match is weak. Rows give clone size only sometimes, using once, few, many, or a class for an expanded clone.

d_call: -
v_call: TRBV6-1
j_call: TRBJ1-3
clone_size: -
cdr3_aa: CASSSDRTPGNTIYF
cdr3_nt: TGTGCCAGCAGTTCGGACCGGACCCCCGGAAACACCATATATTTT

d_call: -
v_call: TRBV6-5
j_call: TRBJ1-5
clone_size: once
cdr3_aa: CASSYELNQPQHF
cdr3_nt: TGTGCCAGCAGTTACGAGCTTAATCAGCCCCAGCATTTT

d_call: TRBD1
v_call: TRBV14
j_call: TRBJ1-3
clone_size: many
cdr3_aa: CASSQARDRGNTIYF
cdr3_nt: TGTGCCAGCAGCCAAGCCAGGGACAGAGGAAACACCATATATTTT

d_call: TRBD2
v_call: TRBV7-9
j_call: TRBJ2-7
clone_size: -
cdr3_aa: CASSSSGRNEQYF
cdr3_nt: TGTGCCAGCAGCTCTAGCGGGAGGAACGAGCAGTACTTC

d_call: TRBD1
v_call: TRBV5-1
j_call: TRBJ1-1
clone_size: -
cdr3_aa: CASSWGDRGNTEAFF
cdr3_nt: TGCGCCAGCAGCTGGGGGGACAGGGGTAACACTGAAGCTTTCTTT

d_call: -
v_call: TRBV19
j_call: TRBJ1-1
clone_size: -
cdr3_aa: CAARGGTEAFF
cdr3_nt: TGTGCTGCTAGGGGAGGGACTGAAGCTTTCTTT

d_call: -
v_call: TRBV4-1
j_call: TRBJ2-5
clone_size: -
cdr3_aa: CASSRRRQETQYF
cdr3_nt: TGCGCCAGCAGCCGACGCAGGCAAGAGACCCAGTACTTC

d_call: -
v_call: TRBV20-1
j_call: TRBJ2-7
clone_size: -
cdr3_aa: CSASHEQYF
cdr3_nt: TGCAGTGCATCCCACGAGCAGTACTTC

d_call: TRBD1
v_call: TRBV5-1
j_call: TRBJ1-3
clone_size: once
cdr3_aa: CASSLTPGQGFTIYF
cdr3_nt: TGCGCCAGCAGCTTGACACCGGGACAGGGATTCACCATATATTTT

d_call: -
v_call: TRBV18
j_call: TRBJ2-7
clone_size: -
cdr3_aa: CASSPRVRHEQYF
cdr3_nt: TGTGCCAGCTCACCAAGGGTAAGGCACGAGCAGTACTTC

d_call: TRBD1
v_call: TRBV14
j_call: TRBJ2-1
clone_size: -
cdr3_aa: CASSQTGGSYNEQFF
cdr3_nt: TGTGCCAGCAGCCAAACAGGGGGCTCCTACAATGAGCAGTTCTTC

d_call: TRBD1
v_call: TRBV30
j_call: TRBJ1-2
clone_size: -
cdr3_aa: CAWSVFATGGAGYTF
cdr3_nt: TGTGCCTGGAGTGTATTCGCGACAGGGGGCGCTGGCTACACCTTC

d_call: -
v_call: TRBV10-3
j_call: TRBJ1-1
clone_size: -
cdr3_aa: CAISEKGGIGTEAFF
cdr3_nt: TGTGCCATCAGTGAAAAGGGAGGGATAGGCACTGAAGCTTTCTTT

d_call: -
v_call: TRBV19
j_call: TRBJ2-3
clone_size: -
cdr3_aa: CASSRGTVGADTQYF
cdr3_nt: TGTGCCAGTAGCAGAGGGACTGTAGGTGCGGATACGCAGTATTTT

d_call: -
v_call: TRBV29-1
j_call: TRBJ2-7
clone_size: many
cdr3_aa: CSVGWEYYEQYF
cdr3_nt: TGCAGCGTTGGTTGGGAATACTACGAGCAGTACTTC

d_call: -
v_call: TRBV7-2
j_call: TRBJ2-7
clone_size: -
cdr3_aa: CASSLGRVHSYEQYF
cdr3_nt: TGTGCCAGCAGCTTAGGCCGAGTCCACTCCTACGAGCAGTACTTC

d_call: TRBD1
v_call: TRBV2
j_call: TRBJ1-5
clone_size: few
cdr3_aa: CASRGQGDQPQHF
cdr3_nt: TGTGCCAGCAGGGGACAGGGTGATCAGCCCCAGCATTTT

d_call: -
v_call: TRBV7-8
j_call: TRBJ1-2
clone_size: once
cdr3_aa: CASRDTGNYGYTF
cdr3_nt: TGTGCCAGCAGGGACACTGGAAACTATGGCTACACCTTC

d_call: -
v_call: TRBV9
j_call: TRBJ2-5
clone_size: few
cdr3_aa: CASSPEGGPMGTQYF
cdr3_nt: TGTGCCAGCAGCCCAGAGGGGGGGCCCATGGGGACCCAGTACTTC

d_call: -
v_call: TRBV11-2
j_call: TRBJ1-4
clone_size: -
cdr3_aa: CASSLQPDSATNEKLFF
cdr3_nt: TGTGCCAGCAGCCTCCAGCCGGACAGTGCAACTAATGAAAAACTGTTTTTT

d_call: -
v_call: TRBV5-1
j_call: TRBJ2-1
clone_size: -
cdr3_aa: CASASDFYEQFF
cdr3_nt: TGCGCCAGCGCAAGTGACTTCTATGAGCAGTTCTTC

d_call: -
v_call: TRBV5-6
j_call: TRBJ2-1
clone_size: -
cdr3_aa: CASSLATGSSYNEQFF
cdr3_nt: TGTGCCAGCAGCTTGGCAACAGGGAGCTCCTACAATGAGCAGTTCTTC

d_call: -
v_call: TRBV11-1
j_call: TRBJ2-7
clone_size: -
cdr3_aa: CASSISDPGRGYEQYF
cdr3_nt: TGTGCCAGCAGCATTAGCGATCCAGGGCGAGGATACGAGCAGTACTTC

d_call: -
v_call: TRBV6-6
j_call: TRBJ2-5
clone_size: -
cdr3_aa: CASSLPGGYQETQYF
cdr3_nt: TGTGCCAGCAGTCTTCCTGGGGGGTACCAAGAGACCCAGTACTTC

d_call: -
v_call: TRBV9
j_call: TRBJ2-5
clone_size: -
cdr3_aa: CASSVDSGETQYF
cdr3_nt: TGTGCCAGCAGCGTCGACAGTGGAGAGACCCAGTACTTC